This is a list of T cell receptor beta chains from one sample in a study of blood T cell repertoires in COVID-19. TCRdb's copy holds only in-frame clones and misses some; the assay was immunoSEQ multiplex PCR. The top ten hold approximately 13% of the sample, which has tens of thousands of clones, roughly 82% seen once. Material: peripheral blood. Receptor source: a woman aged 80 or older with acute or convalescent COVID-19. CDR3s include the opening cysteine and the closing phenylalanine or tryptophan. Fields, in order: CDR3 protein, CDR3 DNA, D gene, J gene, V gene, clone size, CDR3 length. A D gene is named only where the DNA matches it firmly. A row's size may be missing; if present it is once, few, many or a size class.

CDR3aa: CATSDPGQGSKDEQFF
CDR3nt: TGTGCCACCAGTGACCCCGGACAGGGGTCTAAGGATGAGCAGTTCTTC
d_gene: TRBD1
j_gene: TRBJ2-1
v_gene: TRBV24-1
abundance: .
len: 16

CDR3aa: CASSLAQGVYNEQFF
CDR3nt: TGTGCCAGCAGCTTGGCGCAGGGGGTCTACAATGAGCAGTTCTTC
d_gene: TRBD1
j_gene: TRBJ2-1
v_gene: TRBV7-2
abundance: .
len: 15

CDR3aa: CASSQIGQGNSPLHF
CDR3nt: TGTGCCAGCAGCCAGATCGGACAGGGTAATTCACCCCTCCACTTT
d_gene: TRBD1
j_gene: TRBJ1-6
v_gene: TRBV14
abundance: .
len: 15

CDR3aa: CASSVALGTSGEETQYF
CDR3nt: TGTGCCAGCAGCGTAGCTCTCGGGACTAGCGGTGAAGAGACCCAGTACTTC
d_gene: TRBD2
j_gene: TRBJ2-5
v_gene: TRBV9
abundance: .
len: 17

CDR3aa: CASSLARGSGNTDTQYF
CDR3nt: TGTGCCAGCAGCTTGGCTCGGGGTAGCGGGAACACAGATACGCAGTATTTT
d_gene: TRBD2
j_gene: TRBJ2-3
v_gene: TRBV5-4
abundance: .
len: 17

CDR3aa: CASSLLAGGNEQFF
CDR3nt: TGTGCCAGCAGCTTACTAGCGGGAGGAAATGAGCAGTTCTTC
d_gene: TRBD2
j_gene: TRBJ2-1
v_gene: TRBV5-8
abundance: .
len: 14

CDR3aa: CASSLRTGNYGYTF
CDR3nt: TGTGCCAGCAGCTTACGAACAGGGAACTATGGCTACACCTTC
d_gene: .
j_gene: TRBJ1-2
v_gene: TRBV5-4
abundance: once
len: 14

CDR3aa: CASSQGPRDRAGNTIYF
CDR3nt: TGCGCCAGCAGCCAAGGCCCGCGGGACAGGGCTGGAAACACCATATATTTT
d_gene: TRBD1
j_gene: TRBJ1-3
v_gene: TRBV4-3
abundance: .
len: 17

CDR3aa: CASSLGGDSFSYEQYF
CDR3nt: TGCGCCAGCAGCTTGGGGGGTGACAGTTTCTCCTACGAGCAGTACTTC
d_gene: .
j_gene: TRBJ2-7
v_gene: TRBV5-1
abundance: .
len: 16

CDR3aa: CASSLNGDSGNTIYF
CDR3nt: TGCGCCAGCAGCTTAAACGGGGACTCTGGAAACACCATATATTTT
d_gene: .
j_gene: TRBJ1-3
v_gene: TRBV5-1
abundance: .
len: 15

CDR3aa: CASSIAGKDTQYF
CDR3nt: TGTGCCAGTAGTATAGCAGGGAAGGATACGCAGTATTTT
d_gene: .
j_gene: TRBJ2-3
v_gene: TRBV19
abundance: .
len: 13

CDR3aa: CASSEDRGDSPLHF
CDR3nt: TGTGCCAGCAGCGAAGACAGGGGAGACTCACCCCTCCACTTT
d_gene: TRBD1
j_gene: TRBJ1-6
v_gene: TRBV5-6
abundance: once
len: 14

CDR3aa: CASSLVAGGRETQYF
CDR3nt: TGTGCCAGCAGCTTAGTTGCGGGAGGGCGGGAGACCCAGTACTTC
d_gene: TRBD2
j_gene: TRBJ2-5
v_gene: TRBV7-8
abundance: .
len: 15

CDR3aa: CASSLVGAPLEQYF
CDR3nt: TGTGCCAGCAGCTTGGTGGGGGCCCCCCTGGAGCAGTACTTC
d_gene: .
j_gene: TRBJ2-7
v_gene: TRBV5-6
abundance: .
len: 14

CDR3aa: CASSSSGLKLFF
CDR3nt: TGTGCCAGCAGCTCATCAGGGTTAAAGCTGTTTTTT
d_gene: .
j_gene: TRBJ2-2
v_gene: TRBV5-6
abundance: .
len: 12

CDR3aa: CASSLASLAGVADTQYF
CDR3nt: TGCGCCAGCAGCTTGGCGAGTTTAGCGGGAGTCGCAGATACGCAGTATTTT
d_gene: TRBD2
j_gene: TRBJ2-3
v_gene: TRBV5-1
abundance: .
len: 17

CDR3aa: CASSLDGAAGTGYVYEQYF
CDR3nt: TGTGCCAGCAGCTTAGATGGGGCGGCCGGGACAGGGTACGTCTACGAGCAGTACTTC
d_gene: TRBD1
j_gene: TRBJ2-7
v_gene: TRBV7-9
abundance: once
len: 19

CDR3aa: CASSLGHSLYGYTF
CDR3nt: TGCGCCAGCAGTCTGGGACACTCTCTCTATGGCTACACCTTC
d_gene: .
j_gene: TRBJ1-2
v_gene: TRBV5-1
abundance: once
len: 14

CDR3aa: CASSYRGQDTEAFF
CDR3nt: TGTGCCAGCAGTTACAGGGGGCAGGACACTGAAGCTTTCTTT
d_gene: TRBD1
j_gene: TRBJ1-1
v_gene: TRBV6-5
abundance: .
len: 14

CDR3aa: CASSRQGYEQYF
CDR3nt: TGTGCCAGCAGCAGACAGGGTTACGAGCAGTACTTC
d_gene: TRBD1
j_gene: TRBJ2-7
v_gene: TRBV5-6
abundance: few
len: 12

CDR3aa: CASSQSDSPIYNEQFF
CDR3nt: TGCGCCAGCAGTCAATCGGACAGCCCGATATACAATGAGCAGTTCTTC
d_gene: .
j_gene: TRBJ2-1
v_gene: TRBV23-1
abundance: .
len: 16

CDR3aa: CASSLLTETQYF
CDR3nt: TGCGCCAGCAGCTTACTAACGGAGACCCAGTACTTC
d_gene: .
j_gene: TRBJ2-5
v_gene: TRBV5-1
abundance: .
len: 12

CDR3aa: CATSRQGAGNTIYF
CDR3nt: TGTGCCACCAGCAGACAGGGGGCTGGAAACACCATATATTTT
d_gene: TRBD1
j_gene: TRBJ1-3
v_gene: TRBV15
abundance: .
len: 14

CDR3aa: CASSTMTATSGGYNEQFF
CDR3nt: TGTGCCAGCAGCACCATGACGGCAACTAGCGGGGGTTACAATGAGCAGTTCTTC
d_gene: .
j_gene: TRBJ2-1
v_gene: TRBV21-1
abundance: once
len: 18

CDR3aa: CASSMGTGTQETQYF
CDR3nt: TGTGCCAGTAGTATGGGTACAGGGACCCAAGAGACCCAGTACTTC
d_gene: .
j_gene: TRBJ2-5
v_gene: TRBV19
abundance: once
len: 15

CDR3aa: CASNPETNYGYTF
CDR3nt: TGTGCCAGCAACCCAGAGACAAACTATGGCTACACCTTC
d_gene: .
j_gene: TRBJ1-2
v_gene: TRBV6-5
abundance: .
len: 13

CDR3aa: CASRTAAGENNEQFF
CDR3nt: TGCGCCAGCCGTACTGCAGCGGGAGAAAACAATGAGCAGTTCTTC
d_gene: TRBD2
j_gene: TRBJ2-1
v_gene: TRBV5-1
abundance: .
len: 15

CDR3aa: CASSLGWGGSYEQYF
CDR3nt: TGTGCCAGCAGCTTGGGATGGGGGGGCTCCTACGAGCAGTACTTC
d_gene: TRBD2
j_gene: TRBJ2-7
v_gene: TRBV5-5
abundance: .
len: 15

CDR3aa: CAISKRETRTNYGYTF
CDR3nt: TGTGCCATCAGCAAGCGGGAGACTAGGACTAACTATGGCTACACCTTC
d_gene: .
j_gene: TRBJ1-2
v_gene: TRBV10-3
abundance: .
len: 16

CDR3aa: CASSPGPLTVGYEQYF
CDR3nt: TGTGCCAGCAGCCCAGGGCCATTAACGGTGGGCTACGAGCAGTACTTC
d_gene: .
j_gene: TRBJ2-7
v_gene: TRBV7-3
abundance: few
len: 16

CDR3aa: CASSSGDRREKLFF
CDR3nt: TGTGCCAGCAGCTCGGGGGATCGGCGCGAAAAACTGTTTTTT
d_gene: .
j_gene: TRBJ1-4
v_gene: TRBV7-9
abundance: .
len: 14

CDR3aa: CASSGQGWSYGYTF
CDR3nt: TGTGCCAGCAGCGGACAGGGTTGGAGCTATGGCTACACCTTC
d_gene: .
j_gene: TRBJ1-2
v_gene: TRBV21-1
abundance: .
len: 14

CDR3aa: CASSLARTGKRTNYGYTF
CDR3nt: TGTGCCAGCAGCTTGGCCAGGACAGGGAAGAGGACTAACTATGGCTACACCTTC
d_gene: TRBD1
j_gene: TRBJ1-2
v_gene: TRBV7-8
abundance: .
len: 18

CDR3aa: CATRDEGLSTEAFF
CDR3nt: TGTGCCACCAGGGACGAGGGTCTGAGCACTGAAGCTTTCTTT
d_gene: .
j_gene: TRBJ1-1
v_gene: TRBV15
abundance: .
len: 14

CDR3aa: CASSSPGGQGGNGYTF
CDR3nt: TGTGCCAGCAGTTCCCCCGGAGGACAGGGAGGAAATGGCTACACCTTC
d_gene: TRBD1
j_gene: TRBJ1-2
v_gene: TRBV28
abundance: .
len: 16

CDR3aa: CASSIGSAGGETQYF
CDR3nt: TGTGCCAGTAGTATTGGCTCGGCAGGGGGGGAGACCCAGTACTTC
d_gene: .
j_gene: TRBJ2-5
v_gene: TRBV19
abundance: once
len: 15

CDR3aa: CASSGTWDRGITDTQYF
CDR3nt: TGTGCCAGCAGCGGAACCTGGGACAGGGGCATCACAGATACGCAGTATTTT
d_gene: TRBD1
j_gene: TRBJ2-3
v_gene: TRBV9
abundance: once
len: 17

CDR3aa: CASSQGVAGPSYEQYF
CDR3nt: TGCGCCAGCAGCCAGGGCGTAGCGGGACCCTCCTACGAGCAGTACTTC
d_gene: TRBD2
j_gene: TRBJ2-7
v_gene: TRBV4-3
abundance: few
len: 16